This T cell receptor beta chain comes out of a study of T cells in Graves' hyperthyroidism and ophthalmopathy. Patients between 18 and 65 years old had hyperthyroidism, newly diagnosed and lasting under 2 months. Patients were excluded for uncontrolled infection, other autoimmune disease, pregnancy or lactation. Researchers took RNA transcripts and amplified the TCR beta CDR3 regions from them. With the HTBI primer set, the TCR CDR3 went through a first round of RT-PCR. Each CDR3 protein gets one entry after TCRdb re-called the multiplex PCR reads with MiXCR. This table holds some 510,000 distinct CDR3 sequences, around 46% found once. The sequence derives from a woman under 30 with Graves' hyperthyroidism. Sequenced input: peripheral blood or thyroid tissue (not recorded which).

The CDR3 DNA is TGTGCCAGCAGCTTGCCCGGGTTCTACGAGCAGTACTTC. It yields the protein CASSLPGFYEQYF. The chain combines TRBV7-2 with TRBJ2-7; D unclear. Trimming removed 3 bases from V and 3 bases from J, with 9 bases in between. The CDR3 has 13 amino acids. Germline V gene data show CDR1 as SGHTA and CDR2 as FQGNSA.